This TCR beta chain was found in a study of blood T cell repertoires in COVID-19. V shed 5 bases, J shed 6 bases, and the junction held 1 base outside the gene matches. The germline CDR1 and CDR2 sequences are ENHRY and SYGVKD. The CDR3 extends over 12 amino acids. Per the study methods: Cell counts per sample came from amplifying reference gene primers. This table comes from immunoSEQ multiplex PCR, and its TCRdb copy is limited to in-frame clones, with some not included. V, J and clone size reflect that table, while D and trimming were determined from the DNA. The sample carries about 87,000 clones, approximately 85% recorded once.

This clonotype originated in a woman older than 75 with COVID-19, enrolled during active disease. The chain is built from TRBV10-3 and TRBJ2-7, with TRBD1 matching over 10 bases. Input material: peripheral blood. As DNA, the CDR3 is TGTGCCATCAGTTGGGACAGGGGCGAGCAGTACTTC. Its protein product is CAISWDRGEQYF.